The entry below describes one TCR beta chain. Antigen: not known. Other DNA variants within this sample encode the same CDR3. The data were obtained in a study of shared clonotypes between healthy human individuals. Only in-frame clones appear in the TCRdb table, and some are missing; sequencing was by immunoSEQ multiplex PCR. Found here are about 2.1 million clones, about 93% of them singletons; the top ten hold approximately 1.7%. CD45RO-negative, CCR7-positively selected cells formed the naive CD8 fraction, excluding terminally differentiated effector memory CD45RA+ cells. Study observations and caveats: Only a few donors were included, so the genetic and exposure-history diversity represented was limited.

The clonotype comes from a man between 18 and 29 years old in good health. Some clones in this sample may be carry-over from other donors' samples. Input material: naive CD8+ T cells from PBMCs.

The CDR3 sequence is CASSPGGGYEQYF. The CDR3 DNA is TGCGCCAGCAGCCCAGGGGGCGGCTACGAGCAGTACTTC. The rearrangement joins TRBV4-1 to TRBJ2-7; 8 bases fit TRBD1. J gave up 3 bases and V 4 bases, and 2 bases lay outside the gene matches. The CDR3 sequence is 13 residues long. CDR1 and CDR2 from the germline V gene are MGHRA and YSYEKL.